A single T cell receptor beta chain is shown here with its context. Its antigen specificity is not known. Within one base of it there is no much larger clone, and no base qualities were kept. The CDR3 measures 18 amino acids from cysteine to phenylalanine. Only the CDR3 part of the read is kept: 54 bases, read in frame from the first base. The junction shows trimming of 4 bases on V and 6 bases on J, and the gene matches do not reach 17 bases of it. CDR1 and CDR2 are read off the germline V gene as SGHNT and YENEEA. The entry originates in a study of Ad26.COV2.S vaccination and SARS-CoV-2 variants (dated by TCRdb to 2020 to 2023). The study in broad terms: TCRbeta repertoire sequencing was used to assess the specificity and breadth of SARS-CoV-2-reactive T cell receptors after Ad26.COV2.S vaccination. The TCR-sequenced set comprised approximately 32 samples: 19 Ad26.COV2.S vaccine recipients, 5 placebo recipients and 8 SARS-CoV-2 convalescent individuals. Overall study results and their limits: Vaccine and placebo recipients had comparable non-spike TCR breadth, which fits with the vaccine containing only spike. Higher spike-specific TCR breadth was observed in Ad26.COV2.S recipients than in placebo recipients (P = 0.0014). After vaccination, spike-specific CD8+ and CD4+ T cell responses were reported to show substantial breadth. The authors noted that total T cell responses may have been underestimated by the TCR breadth and depth analyses.

Interpreted using the paper, the time point label stands for: individuals recovered from natural SARS-CoV-2 infection. TCRbeta CDR3 regions were sequenced with the immunoSEQ Assay. After extraction, genomic DNA underwent amplification by bias-controlled multiplex PCR, followed by high-throughput sequencing. The paper's processing steps were these. Collapsing and filtering of sequences were performed to quantify the absolute abundance of each unique TCRbeta CDR3 region. Usable DNA was measured by amplifying reference genes present in all nucleated cells, and TCRbeta template counts were normalized to that usable DNA to estimate T cell fraction. Repertoire TCRs were annotated as SARS-CoV-2-specific when V gene, CDR3 amino acid sequence and J gene were exactly matched to a known reactive TCR set. The reference SARS-CoV-2 TCR set was derived from MIRA and filtered for enrichment in COVID-19-positive ImmuneCODE repertoires, a step that removed public or cross-reactive TCRs. Using the MIRA antigens, annotated TCRs were further analysed by specific ORF or by position within an ORF. Depth was the summed frequency of annotated unique rearrangements, while breadth was defined as annotated unique rearrangements over total unique productive rearrangements. TCR breadth was compared between groups using two-sided Wilcoxon rank-sum tests. Drawn from immuneACCESS, this table holds only the in-frame rearrangements with V and J called that TCRdb kept. Clones are partly lost; checked studies trace under half to an unresolved V gene and leave the rest unexplained. Clonal size and the V and J genes are those of that table, whereas D and trimming came from the DNA. The sample profile shows about 94,000 clones; about four fifths of them were found once. The leading ten clones occupy more than 15% of the sample.

Source: peripheral blood, taken after recovery from COVID-19. The V and J segments used are TRBV11-3 and TRBJ2-3; TRBD2 aligns with 9 central bases. The sequence came from a human donor who had recovered from COVID-19. CDR3 reads: CASSSFETSGTMGDTQYF. The DNA reads TGTGCCAGCAGCTCTTTTGAGACTAGCGGAACTATGGGCGATACGCAGTATTTT.